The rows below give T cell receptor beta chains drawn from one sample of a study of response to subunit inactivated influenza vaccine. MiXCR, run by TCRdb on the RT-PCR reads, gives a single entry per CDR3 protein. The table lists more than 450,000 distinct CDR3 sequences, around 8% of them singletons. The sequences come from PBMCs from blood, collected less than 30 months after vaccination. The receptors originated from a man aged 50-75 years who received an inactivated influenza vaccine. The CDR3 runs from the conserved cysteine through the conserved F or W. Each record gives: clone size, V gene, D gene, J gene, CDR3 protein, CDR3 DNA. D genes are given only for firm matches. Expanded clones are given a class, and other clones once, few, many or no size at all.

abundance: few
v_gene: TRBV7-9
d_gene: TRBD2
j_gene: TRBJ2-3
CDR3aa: CASSSRTSLDTQYF
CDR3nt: TGTGCCAGCAGCTCGAGGACTAGCTTGGATACGCAGTATTTT

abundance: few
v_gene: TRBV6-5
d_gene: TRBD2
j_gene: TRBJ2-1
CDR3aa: CASSYGAGDYNEQFF
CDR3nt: TGTGCCAGCAGTTACGGAGCGGGGGATTACAATGAGCAGTTCTTC

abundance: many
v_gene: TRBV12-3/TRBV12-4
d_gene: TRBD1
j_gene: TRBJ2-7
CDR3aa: CASSFHLLGQGRTYEQYF
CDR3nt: TGTGCCAGCAGTTTTCACCTACTCGGACAGGGGAGGACCTACGAGCAGTACTTC

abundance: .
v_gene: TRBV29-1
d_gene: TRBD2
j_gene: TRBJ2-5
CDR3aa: CSVEAQRGWETQYF
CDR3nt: TGCAGCGTTGAGGCCCAGCGGGGGTGGGAGACCCAGTACTTC

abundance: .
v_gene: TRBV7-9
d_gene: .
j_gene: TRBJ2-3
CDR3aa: CASSLARTPDTQYF
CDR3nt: TGTGCCAGCAGCTTAGCGCGAACACCAGATACGCAGTATTTT

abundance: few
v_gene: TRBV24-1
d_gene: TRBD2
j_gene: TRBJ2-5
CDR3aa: CATSDRTSGGTGTQYF
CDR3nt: TGTGCCACCAGTGACCGAACTAGCGGGGGAACCGGGACCCAGTACTTC

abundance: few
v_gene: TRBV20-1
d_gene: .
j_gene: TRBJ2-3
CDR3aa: CSARNRVVDTQYF
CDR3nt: TGCAGTGCTAGAAACAGGGTAGTAGATACGCAGTATTTT

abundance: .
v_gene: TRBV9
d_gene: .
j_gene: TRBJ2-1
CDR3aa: CASSELGWDEQFF
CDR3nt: TGTGCCAGCAGCGAGCTGGGGTGGGATGAGCAGTTCTTC

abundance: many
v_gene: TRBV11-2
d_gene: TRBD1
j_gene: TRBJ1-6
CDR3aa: CASSRQGESYNSPLHF
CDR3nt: TGTGCCAGCAGCCGACAGGGAGAGTCCTATAATTCACCCCTCCACTTT

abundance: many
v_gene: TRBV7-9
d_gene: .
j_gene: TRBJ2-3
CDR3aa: CASNPSTDTQYF
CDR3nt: TGTGCCAGCAATCCTAGCACAGATACGCAGTATTTT

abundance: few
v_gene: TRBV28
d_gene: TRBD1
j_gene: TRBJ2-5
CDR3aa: CASGDRVGETQYF
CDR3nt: TGTGCCAGCGGCGACAGGGTAGGAGAGACCCAGTACTTC

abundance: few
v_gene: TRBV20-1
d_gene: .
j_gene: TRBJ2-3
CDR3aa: CSASTISSTDTQYF
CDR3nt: TGCAGTGCTTCGACTATTTCTAGCACAGATACGCAGTATTTT

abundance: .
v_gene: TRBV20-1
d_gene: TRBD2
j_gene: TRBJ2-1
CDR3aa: CSALGLAGGSYNEQFF
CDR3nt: TGCAGTGCCCTCGGACTAGCGGGGGGCTCCTACAATGAGCAGTTCTTC

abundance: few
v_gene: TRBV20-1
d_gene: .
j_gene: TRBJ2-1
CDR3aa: CSAFLLPGEFF
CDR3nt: TGCAGTGCTTTCCTACTACCGGGCGAGTTCTTC

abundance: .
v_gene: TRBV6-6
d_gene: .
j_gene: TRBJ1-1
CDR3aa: CASRVLFNTEAFF
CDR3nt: TGTGCCAGCAGGGTGTTATTCAACACTGAAGCTTTCTTT

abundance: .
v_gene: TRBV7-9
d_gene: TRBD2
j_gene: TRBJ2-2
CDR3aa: CASSFGLAGEELFF
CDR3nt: TGTGCCAGCAGCTTTGGACTAGCGGGAGAGGAGCTGTTTTTT

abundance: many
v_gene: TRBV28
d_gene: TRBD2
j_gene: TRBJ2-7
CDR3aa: CASSFSLAGLSYEQYF
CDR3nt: TGTGCCAGCAGTTTCAGCCTAGCGGGCCTCTCCTACGAGCAGTACTTC

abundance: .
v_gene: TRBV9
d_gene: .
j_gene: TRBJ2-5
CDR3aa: CASSEQGQGETQYF
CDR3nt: TGTGCCAGCAGCGAGCAGGGGCAGGGAGAGACCCAGTACTTC

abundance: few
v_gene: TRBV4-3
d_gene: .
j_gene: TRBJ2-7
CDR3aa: CASSQESGRGRVEQYF
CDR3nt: TGCGCCAGCAGCCAAGAGTCGGGCAGAGGTCGGGTCGAGCAGTACTTC

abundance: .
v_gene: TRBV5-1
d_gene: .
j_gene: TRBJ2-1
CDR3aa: CASSLGPEDNEQFF
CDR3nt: TGCGCCAGCAGCTTGGGACCTGAAGACAATGAGCAGTTCTTC

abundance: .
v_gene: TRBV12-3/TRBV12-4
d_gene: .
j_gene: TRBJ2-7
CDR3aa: CASMRMAEEHYEQYF
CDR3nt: TGTGCCAGCATGAGGATGGCAGAAGAACACTACGAGCAGTACTTC

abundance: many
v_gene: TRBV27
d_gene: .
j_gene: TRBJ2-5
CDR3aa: CASSFRLRETQYF
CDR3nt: TGTGCCAGCAGTTTTCGGCTACGTGAGACCCAGTACTTC

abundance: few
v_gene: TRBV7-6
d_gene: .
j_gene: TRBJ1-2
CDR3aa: CASSLAGEDGYTF
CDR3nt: TGTGCCAGCAGCTTAGCGGGGGAAGATGGCTACACCTTC

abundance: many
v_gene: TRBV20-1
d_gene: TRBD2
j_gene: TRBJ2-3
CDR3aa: CSAVGGSTDTQYF
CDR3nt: TGCAGTGCTGTGGGGGGGAGCACAGATACGCAGTATTTT

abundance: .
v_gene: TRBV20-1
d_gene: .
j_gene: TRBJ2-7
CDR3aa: CSARLRQSRGYEQYF
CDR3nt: TGCAGTGCTCGCCTGCGACAGTCACGCGGCTACGAGCAGTACTTC

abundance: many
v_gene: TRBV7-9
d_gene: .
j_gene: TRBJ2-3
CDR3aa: CASSRSGADTQYF
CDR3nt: TGTGCCAGCAGCCGTTCGGGGGCAGATACGCAGTATTTT

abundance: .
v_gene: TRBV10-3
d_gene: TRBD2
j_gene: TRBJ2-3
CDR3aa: CAISELLADSTDTQYF
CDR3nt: TGTGCCATCAGTGAGTTACTAGCGGATAGCACAGATACGCAGTATTTT

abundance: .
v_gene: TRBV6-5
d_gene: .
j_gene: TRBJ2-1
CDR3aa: CASSFAGQVYNEQFF
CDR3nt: TGTGCCAGCAGTTTCGCGGGCCAGGTCTACAATGAGCAGTTCTTC

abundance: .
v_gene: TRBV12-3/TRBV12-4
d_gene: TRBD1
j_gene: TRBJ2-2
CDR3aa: CASSLMGTVNTGELFF
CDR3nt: TGTGCCAGCAGTTTAATGGGGACAGTAAACACCGGGGAGCTGTTTTTT

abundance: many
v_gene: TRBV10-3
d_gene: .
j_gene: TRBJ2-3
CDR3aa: CATADSAYGDTQYF
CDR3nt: TGTGCCACCGCGGACAGCGCTTATGGGGATACGCAGTATTTT

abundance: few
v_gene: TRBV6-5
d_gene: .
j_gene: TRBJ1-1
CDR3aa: CASSWGSNPILNTEAFF
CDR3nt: TGTGCCAGCAGTTGGGGCAGTAACCCGATCCTGAACACTGAAGCTTTCTTT

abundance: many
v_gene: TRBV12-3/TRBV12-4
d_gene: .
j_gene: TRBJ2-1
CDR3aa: CASRNRAVNEQFF
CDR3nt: TGTGCCAGCAGAAACAGGGCGGTCAATGAGCAGTTCTTC

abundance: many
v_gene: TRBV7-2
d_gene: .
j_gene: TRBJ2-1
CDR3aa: CASRRPGALDEQFF
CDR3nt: TGTGCCAGCAGACGACCGGGGGCTTTAGATGAGCAGTTCTTC

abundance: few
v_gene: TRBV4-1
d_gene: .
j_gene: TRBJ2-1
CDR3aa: CASSQVVGGLNNEQFF
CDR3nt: TGCGCCAGCAGCCAAGTGGTCGGGGGTCTGAACAATGAGCAGTTCTTC

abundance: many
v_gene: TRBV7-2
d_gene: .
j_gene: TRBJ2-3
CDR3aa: CASSLWGEDTQYF
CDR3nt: TGTGCCAGCAGCTTATGGGGGGAGGATACGCAGTATTTT

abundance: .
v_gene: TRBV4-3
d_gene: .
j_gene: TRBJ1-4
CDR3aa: CASSPGNNNEKLFF
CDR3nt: TGCGCCAGCAGCCCAGGGAATAATAATGAAAAACTGTTTTTT